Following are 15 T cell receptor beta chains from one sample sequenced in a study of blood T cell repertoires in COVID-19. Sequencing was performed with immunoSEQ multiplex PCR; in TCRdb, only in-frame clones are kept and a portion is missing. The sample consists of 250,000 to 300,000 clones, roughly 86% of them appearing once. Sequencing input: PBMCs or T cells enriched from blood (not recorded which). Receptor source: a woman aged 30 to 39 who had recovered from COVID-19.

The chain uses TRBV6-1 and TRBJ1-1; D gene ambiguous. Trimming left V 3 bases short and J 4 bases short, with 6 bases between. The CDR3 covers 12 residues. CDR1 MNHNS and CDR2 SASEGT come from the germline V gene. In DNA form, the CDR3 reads TGTGCCAGCAGTGACACTTTCACTGAAGCTTTCTTT. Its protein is CASSDTFTEAFF.

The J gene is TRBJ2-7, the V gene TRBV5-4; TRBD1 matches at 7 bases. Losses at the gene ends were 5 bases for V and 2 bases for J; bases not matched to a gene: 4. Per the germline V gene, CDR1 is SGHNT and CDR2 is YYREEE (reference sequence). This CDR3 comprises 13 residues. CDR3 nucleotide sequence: TGTGCCAGCAGTCGGGACAGTCCCTACGAGCAGTACTTC. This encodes CASSRDSPYEQYF.

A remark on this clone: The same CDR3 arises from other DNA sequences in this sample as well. CDR3 sequence: CASSLSGGPYEQYF. In nucleotides, the CDR3 is TGTGCCAGCAGTCTGAGCGGGGGCCCCTACGAGCAGTACTTC. J is TRBJ2-7 and V is TRBV27; 8 bases map to TRBD2. CDR3 length equals 14 residues. After removal of 5 bases from V and 2 bases from J, the junction contained 5 bases not matched to a gene. CDR1 is MNHEY, CDR2 SMNVEV, per germline (reference sequence).

The CDR3 DNA follows: TGTGCCTGGTCCGGGACAGGGACTGGAAACACCATATATTTT. It yields the protein CAWSGTGTGNTIYF. J is TRBJ1-3 and V is TRBV30, with 9 bases matching TRBD1. Trimming took 5 bases from V and 2 from J; bases not matched to a gene: 4. The CDR3 totals 14 residues. Germline values: CDR1 GTSNPN, CDR2 SVGIG (reference sequence). Based on the CDR3 plus reference TRBV30 and TRBJ1-3, the full variable domain is SQTIHQWPATLVQPVGSPLSLECTVEGTSNPNLYWYRQAAGRGLQLLFYSVGIGQISSEVPQNLSASRPQDRQFILSSKKLLLSDSGFYLCAWSGTGTGNTIYFGEGSWLTVV.

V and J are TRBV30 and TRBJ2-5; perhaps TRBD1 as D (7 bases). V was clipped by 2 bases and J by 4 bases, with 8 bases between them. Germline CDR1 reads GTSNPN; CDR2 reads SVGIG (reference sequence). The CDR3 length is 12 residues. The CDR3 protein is CAWSQGGETQYF. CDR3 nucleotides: TGTGCCTGGAGTCAGGGGGGAGAGACCCAGTACTTC.

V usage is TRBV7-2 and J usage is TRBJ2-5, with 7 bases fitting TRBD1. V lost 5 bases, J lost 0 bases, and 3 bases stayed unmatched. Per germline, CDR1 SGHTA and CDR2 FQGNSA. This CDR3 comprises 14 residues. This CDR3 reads CASSSRGYQETQYF. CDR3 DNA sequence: TGTGCCAGCAGCAGCAGGGGGTACCAAGAGACCCAGTACTTC.

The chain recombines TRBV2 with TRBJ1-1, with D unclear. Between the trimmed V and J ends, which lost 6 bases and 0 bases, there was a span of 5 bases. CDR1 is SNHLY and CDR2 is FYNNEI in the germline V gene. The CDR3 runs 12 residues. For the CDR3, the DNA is TGTGCCAGCAGGCGGATGAACACTGAAGCTTTCTTT. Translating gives CASRRMNTEAFF.

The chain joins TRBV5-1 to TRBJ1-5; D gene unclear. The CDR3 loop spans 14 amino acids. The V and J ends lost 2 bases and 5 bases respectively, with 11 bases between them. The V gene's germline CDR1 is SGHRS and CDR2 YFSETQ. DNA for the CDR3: TGCGCCAGCAGCTTAGCGGGGAGGGATCAGCCCCAGCATTTT. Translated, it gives CASSLAGRDQPQHF. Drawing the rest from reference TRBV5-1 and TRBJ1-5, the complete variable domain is KAGVTQTPRYLIKTRGQQVTLSCSPISGHRSVSWYQQTPGQGLQFLFEYFSETQRNKGNFPGRFSGRQFSNSRSEMNVSTLELGDSALYLCASSLAGRDQPQHFGDGTRLSIL.

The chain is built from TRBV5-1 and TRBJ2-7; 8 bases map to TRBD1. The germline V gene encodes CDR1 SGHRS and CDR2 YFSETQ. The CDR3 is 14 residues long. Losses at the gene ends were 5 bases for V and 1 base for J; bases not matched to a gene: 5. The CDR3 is CASRQTGGSYEQYF. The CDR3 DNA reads TGCGCCAGCAGACAAACAGGGGGTTCCTACGAGCAGTACTTC.

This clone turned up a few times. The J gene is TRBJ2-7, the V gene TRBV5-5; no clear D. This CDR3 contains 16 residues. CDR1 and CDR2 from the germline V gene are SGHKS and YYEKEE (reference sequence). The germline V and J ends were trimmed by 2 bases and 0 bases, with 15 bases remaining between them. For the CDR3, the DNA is TGTGCCAGCAGCTTCCGTGCCGTTCCGAGCTCCTACGAGCAGTACTTC. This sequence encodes CASSFRAVPSSYEQYF.

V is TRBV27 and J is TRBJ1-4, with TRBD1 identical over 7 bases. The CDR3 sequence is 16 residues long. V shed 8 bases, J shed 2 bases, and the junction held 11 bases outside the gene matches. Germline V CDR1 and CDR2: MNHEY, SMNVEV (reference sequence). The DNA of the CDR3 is TGTGCCAGCCGAGCCCCCCGGGACAGCACTAATGAAAAACTGTTTTTT. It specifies CASRAPRDSTNEKLFF.

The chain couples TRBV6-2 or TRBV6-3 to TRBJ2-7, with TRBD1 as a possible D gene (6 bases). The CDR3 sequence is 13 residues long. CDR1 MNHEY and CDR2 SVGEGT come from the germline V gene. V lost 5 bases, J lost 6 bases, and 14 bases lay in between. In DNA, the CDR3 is TGTGCCAGCAGTACGGACAGCCGTCTCGAGCAGTACTTC. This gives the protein CASSTDSRLEQYF.

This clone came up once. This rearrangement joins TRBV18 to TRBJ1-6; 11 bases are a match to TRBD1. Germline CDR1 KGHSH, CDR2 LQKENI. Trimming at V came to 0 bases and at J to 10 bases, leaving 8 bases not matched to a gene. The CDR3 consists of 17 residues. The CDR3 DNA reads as TGTGCCAGCTCACCACCGAATAGGACAGGGGGCAGATCACCCCTCCACTTT. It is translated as CASSPPNRTGGRSPLHF.

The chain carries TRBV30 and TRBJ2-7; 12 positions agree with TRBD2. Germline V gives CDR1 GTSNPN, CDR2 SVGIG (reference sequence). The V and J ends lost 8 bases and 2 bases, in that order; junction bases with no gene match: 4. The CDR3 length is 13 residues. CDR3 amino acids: CARGLAGTYEQYF. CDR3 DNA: TGTGCCCGCGGACTAGCGGGGACCTACGAGCAGTACTTC. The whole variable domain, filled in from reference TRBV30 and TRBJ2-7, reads SQTIHQWPATLVQPVGSPLSLECTVEGTSNPNLYWYRQAAGRGLQLLFYSVGIGQISSEVPQNLSASRPQDRQFILSSKKLLLSDSGFYLCARGLAGTYEQYFGPGTRLTVT.

CDR3 sequence: CASGDLGRSSEAFF. The CDR3 bases are TGTGCTAGTGGTGACTTGGGGCGTTCGTCTGAAGCTTTCTTT. The chain is built from TRBV12-5 and TRBJ1-1; tentatively, D is TRBD1 (5 bases). The length of the CDR3 is 14 residues. V was pared by 5 bases and J by 6 bases, with 16 bases between. CDR1 is LGHNT and CDR2 is FRNRAP in the germline V gene.